This entry is about one TCR beta chain. Profiling relied on immunoSEQ multiplex PCR, and the TCRdb table lists in-frame clones only, not all of them. The sample carries 150,000 to 200,000 clones, approximately 87% recorded once. The data originate from a study of blood T cell repertoires in COVID-19. Germline CDR1 LGHNA, CDR2 YSLEER. J lost 7 bases, V lost 1 base, and 10 bases had no gene match. This CDR3 comprises 17 residues. The chain joins TRBV4-3 to TRBJ1-2; TRBD1 agrees at 12 bases. This receptor was taken from a man aged 40-55 years with active or convalescent COVID-19. The sequencing input was peripheral blood. CDR3 nucleotides: TGCGCCAGCAGCCAAGCATCCGGGACAGGGGGCCAGTTTGGCTACACCTTC. It is translated as CASSQASGTGGQFGYTF.